Listed here are 27 T cell receptor beta chains from one sample, sequenced in a study of cytomegalovirus exposure and HLA in healthy donors. TCRdb's copy holds only in-frame clones and misses some; the assay was immunoSEQ multiplex PCR. The sample has 150,000 to 200,000 clones, 85% to 90% seen once. Sequencing input: PBMCs. These receptors came from a woman aged 25 to 45 in good health and CMV-seronegative.

The genes are TRBV19 and TRBJ1-5; D might be TRBD1 (6 bases). Between the trimmed V and J ends, which lost 6 bases and 1 base, there was a span of 10 bases. The germline V gene encodes CDR1 LNHDA and CDR2 SQIVND (reference sequence). The CDR3 totals 14 residues. CDR3: CASSVQGSNQPQHF. CDR3 sequence (DNA): TGTGCCAGTAGCGTACAGGGCAGCAATCAGCCCCAGCATTTT.

The V gene is TRBV5-1, the J gene TRBJ2-3, with unresolved D. V was trimmed by 3 bases and J by 1 base, leaving 6 bases between them. There are 13 residues in the CDR3. From germline, CDR1 is SGHRS and CDR2 YFSETQ. The CDR3 region is CASSSLGTDTQYF. As DNA, the CDR3 is TGCGCCAGCAGCTCCCTCGGCACAGATACGCAGTATTTT.

This clone appeared a single time. CDR3: CASSFPRPAGASYNEQFF. CDR3 in DNA: TGTGCCAGCAGCTTCCCCAGGCCAGCGGGGGCCTCCTACAATGAGCAGTTCTTC. The chain uses TRBV7-8 and TRBJ2-1, with 8 bases matching TRBD2. The CDR3 loop spans 18 amino acids. V was pared by 3 bases and J by 0 bases, with 10 bases of the junction left unmatched. Germline loops: CDR1 SGHVS, CDR2 FQNEAQ.

The chain uses TRBV7-8 and TRBJ1-5; D remains ambiguous. The V end lost 0 bases, the J end lost 5 bases, and 17 bases lay between the germline ends. The CDR3 loop spans 17 amino acids. The V gene's germline CDR1 is SGHVS and CDR2 FQNEAQ. The CDR3 loop is CASSLAEAQVLYQPQHF. The CDR3 DNA sequence: TGTGCCAGCAGCTTAGCTGAGGCCCAAGTATTATATCAGCCCCAGCATTTT.

The J gene is TRBJ2-5, the V gene TRBV5-4, with TRBD1 matching over 7 bases. The CDR3 is 15 amino acids. Germline V gene lookup returns CDR1 SGHNT and CDR2 YYREEE (reference sequence). With V trimmed by 0 bases and J by 1 base, 3 bases remained unmatched. The DNA for the CDR3 is TGTGCCAGCAGCTTGGAGGGGGCGTCCCAAGAGACCCAGTACTTC. This gives the protein CASSLEGASQETQYF.

This chain joins TRBV30 and TRBJ1-2; TRBD1 aligns across 9 bases. Trimming took 1 base from V and 4 from J; bases not matched to a gene: 1. CDR3 length: 13 amino acids. The germline V gene encodes CDR1 GTSNPN and CDR2 SVGIG (reference sequence). CDR3 bases: TGTGCCTGGAGTGGACAGGGGGGCTATGGCTACACCTTC. It is translated as CAWSGQGGYGYTF.

The chain couples TRBV30 to TRBJ1-4, with 8 nucleotides matching TRBD1. The CDR3 runs to 14 residues. Germline loops: CDR1 GTSNPN, CDR2 SVGIG (reference sequence). V was clipped by 5 bases and J by 8 bases; unmatched bases: 10. The CDR3 region has the DNA TGTGCCTGGGGGCGGGGGACAGGAGGGGAAAAACTGTTTTTT. This sequence encodes CAWGRGTGGEKLFF.

V is TRBV11-2 and J is TRBJ2-7; D gene unclear. This CDR3 region has 13 residues. With 2 bases removed from V and 9 bases from J, the gap between germline ends came to 14 bases. CDR1 and CDR2 from the germline V gene are SGHAT and FQNNGV. CDR3 DNA sequence: TGTGCCAGCAGCTTAACGGCCGCCTGGAGGCAGTACTTC. It specifies CASSLTAAWRQYF.

The chain has TRBV23-1 and TRBJ1-2; 7 bases map to TRBD1. TRBV23-1 is filed as an ORF, its function uncertain. The CDR3 extends over 17 amino acids. Losses at the gene ends were 0 bases for V and 5 bases for J; bases not matched to a gene: 12. The CDR3 region is CASSQSSPGLRGYGYTF. In DNA, the CDR3 is TGCGCCAGCAGTCAATCCTCCCCAGGGCTCAGGGGGTATGGCTACACCTTC.

J is TRBJ1-2 and V is TRBV9; no reliable D call. Trimming shortened V by 3 bases and J by 1 base, and 7 bases separated the two germline ends. CDR3 length: 13 amino acids. Per the germline V gene, CDR1 is SGDLS and CDR2 is YYNGEE. The DNA of the CDR3 is TGTGCCAGCAGCGAGACAATTAACTATGGCTACACCTTC. It is translated as CASSETINYGYTF.

The chain uses TRBV6-5 and TRBJ2-7, with 7 bases lining up with TRBD1. This CDR3 has 13 amino acids. V shed 5 bases and J 4 bases; nucleotides not matched to a gene: 5. The germline V gene has CDR1 MNHEY and CDR2 SVGAGI. The CDR3 loop is CASSRDRVYEQYF. The CDR3 nucleotides read TGTGCCAGCAGTCGGGACAGAGTATACGAGCAGTACTTC.

The chain uses TRBV7-8 and TRBJ1-5, with TRBD1 matching 9 bases. Germline V gene sequence: CDR1 SGHVS, CDR2 FQNEAQ. V shed 1 base and J 0 bases; nucleotides not matched to a gene: 7. This CDR3 comprises 18 residues. The CDR3 loop is CASSLGGQGPYSNQPQHF. The CDR3 DNA reads as TGTGCCAGCAGCTTAGGGGGACAGGGCCCTTATAGCAATCAGCCCCAGCATTTT.

The J gene is TRBJ2-1, the V gene TRBV5-1; the match to TRBD2 covers 10 bases. The CDR3 has 15 residues. The germline V gene encodes CDR1 SGHRS and CDR2 YFSETQ. J gave up 8 bases and V 0 bases, and 5 bases lay outside the gene matches. In DNA, the CDR3 is TGCGCCAGCAGCTTGGCGATTAGCGGGGGGTATGAGCAGTTCTTC. This encodes CASSLAISGGYEQFF.

The J gene is TRBJ1-2, the V gene TRBV5-4, with a possible D match to TRBD1 (6 bases). This CDR3 comprises 12 residues. Deletions cut 7 bases from V and 6 bases from J, with 13 bases between. Germline loops: CDR1 SGHNT, CDR2 YYREEE (reference sequence). The CDR3 region is CASGENRDGYTF. The DNA of the CDR3 is TGTGCCAGCGGCGAAAACAGGGATGGCTACACCTTC.

The chain has TRBV11-3 and TRBJ2-2, with TRBD1 identical over 9 bases. The germline CDR1 and CDR2 sequences are SGHNT and YENEEA. The CDR3 loop spans 18 amino acids. V lost 1 base and J lost 0; bases outside the gene matches: 6. This CDR3 is CASSLGQGDPANTGELFF. In nucleotides, the CDR3 is TGTGCCAGCAGCTTAGGACAGGGGGACCCCGCGAACACCGGGGAGCTGTTTTTT.

The chain joins TRBV6-5 to TRBJ2-2, with TRBD2 identical over 8 bases. The CDR3 spans 12 residues. The trim removed 4 bases at V and 11 bases at J, leaving 3 bases unmatched. Germline lookup yields CDR1 MNHEY and CDR2 SVGAGI. The CDR3 DNA sequence: TGTGCCAGCAGTTCCGGGAGGGGAGAGCTGTTTTTT. As protein: CASSSGRGELFF.

The rearrangement joins TRBV4-1 to TRBJ2-7, with unresolved D. Germline CDR1 MGHRA, CDR2 YSYEKL. Trimming removed 0 bases at V and 4 bases at J, with 10 bases between. There are 14 residues in the CDR3. CDR3 in amino acids: CASSQESPGYEQYF. The CDR3, as DNA: TGCGCCAGCAGCCAAGAGTCCCCAGGTTACGAGCAGTACTTC.

V is TRBV5-1 and J is TRBJ1-2; TRBD1 is a possible D gene (6 bases). CDR3 length equals 14 residues. V shed 0 bases and J shed 8 bases, with 14 bases lying between them. The germline gives CDR1 SGHRS, CDR2 YFSETQ. For the CDR3, the DNA is TGCGCCAGCAGCTTGGCGACAGGATGGAGAGGCTACACCTTC. It specifies CASSLATGWRGYTF.

This clone was seen only once. V gene TRBV11-2 combines with J gene TRBJ1-3; D is uncertain. Germline lookup yields CDR1 SGHAT and CDR2 FQNNGV. V was pared by 5 bases and J by 2 bases, with 13 bases between. The CDR3 is made up of 15 amino acids. CDR3 residues: CASSRGPAPGNTIYF. In DNA, the CDR3 is TGTGCCAGCAGCCGAGGGCCCGCGCCTGGAAACACCATATATTTT.

The chain couples TRBV23-1 to TRBJ2-1, with TRBD2 matching 12 bases. TRBV23-1 counts as an open reading frame of uncertain function. The CDR3 has 17 amino acids. The V segment lost 6 bases and the J segment 5 bases; nucleotides outside the gene matches: 11. The CDR3 protein is CASRTSGGFRFNNEQFF. The CDR3 nucleotides are TGCGCCAGCAGGACTAGCGGGGGTTTCCGCTTTAACAATGAGCAGTTCTTC.

This chain joins TRBV4-1 and TRBJ1-2, with 8 bases matching TRBD1. The V gene end was trimmed by 2 bases and the J gene end by 8 bases; junction bases not matched to a gene: 10. Per germline, CDR1 MGHRA and CDR2 YSYEKL. This CDR3 is 15 amino acids long. CDR3 nucleotide sequence: TGCGCCAGCAGCCAACTTAACAGGGGGGGGACGGGCTACACCTTC. Protein product: CASSQLNRGGTGYTF.

J is TRBJ1-1 and V is TRBV20-1; weak D call: TRBD1 (5 bases). This CDR3 region has 11 residues. Trimming pared 5 bases from V and 4 bases from J, leaving 8 bases between. Germline V gives CDR1 DFQATT, CDR2 SNEGSKA (reference sequence). The CDR3: CSAARGTEAFF. CDR3 sequence (DNA): TGCAGTGCTGCAAGGGGCACTGAAGCTTTCTTT.

The CDR3 DNA reads TGTGCCAGCAGTTACAGTTACGAGCAGTACTTC. Protein sequence: CASSYSYEQYF. The chain joins TRBV25-1 to TRBJ2-7; no reliable D call. CDR3 length equals 11 residues. Germline CDR1 and CDR2: MGHDK and SYGVNS. V lost 5 bases to trimming and J lost 4 bases, with 6 bases between them.

J is TRBJ2-3 and V is TRBV4-1; 10 nucleotides match TRBD2. Per germline, CDR1 MGHRA and CDR2 YSYEKL. With 2 bases clipped from V and 5 bases from J, the junction kept 4 bases outside the gene matches. CDR3 length equals 15 residues. CDR3 sequence: CASSQLAGAIDTQYF. The CDR3 region has the DNA TGCGCCAGCAGCCAACTAGCGGGGGCAATAGATACGCAGTATTTT.

The rearrangement joins TRBV10-1 to TRBJ2-3; 7 bases fit TRBD1. With V trimmed by 6 bases and J by 3 bases, 6 bases remained unmatched. This CDR3 region has 14 residues. Per germline, CDR1 WNHNN and CDR2 SYGVQD (reference sequence). CDR3 in DNA: TGCGCCAGCAGCTACAGGGGTTCGACAGATACGCAGTATTTT. This encodes CASSYRGSTDTQYF.

The rearrangement uses TRBV6-5 and TRBJ1-5; 7 bases align to TRBD1. The CDR3 is made up of 13 amino acids. Losses at the gene ends were 6 bases for V and 6 bases for J; bases not matched to a gene: 5. In germline, CDR1 is MNHEY, CDR2 SVGAGI. CDR3 region: CASREGAIQPQHF. DNA for the CDR3: TGTGCCAGCAGGGAGGGGGCGATTCAGCCCCAGCATTTT.

This chain connects TRBV5-6 to TRBJ1-5; D is undetermined. Germline V gene data show CDR1 as SGHDT and CDR2 as YYEEEE. This CDR3 is built from 16 residues. With 1 base removed from V and 0 bases from J, the gap between germline ends came to 11 bases. CDR3 sequence reads: CASSLRGIYSNQPQHF. The CDR3, as DNA: TGTGCCAGCAGCTTGAGAGGGATTTATAGCAATCAGCCCCAGCATTTT. Looking up the rest from reference TRBV5-6 and TRBJ1-5 gives the full variable domain: DAGVTQSPTHLIKTRGQQVTLRCSPKSGHDTVSWYQQALGQGPQFIFQYYEEEERQRGNFPDRFSGHQFPNYSSELNVNALLLGDSALYLCASSLRGIYSNQPQHFGDGTRLSIL.